The rows below give T cell receptor beta chains drawn from one sample of a study of graft-versus-host responses after intestinal transplantation. Here immunoSEQ multiplex PCR was the method, and the copy in TCRdb shows in-frame clones only, minus some. Found here are tens of thousands of clones, about 90% of them singletons; the top ten hold 2% to 3%. The antigens these receptors bind are not known. The starting material was unstimulated CD8+ T cells sorted from spleen or lymph node cells, obtained before intestinal transplant. The receptor source for this set is a human donor who received an intestinal transplant. CDR3s include the opening cysteine and the closing phenylalanine or tryptophan. A D gene is named only where the DNA matches it firmly. For some rows the clone size is stated as once, few or many, or as a class when expanded; others skip it.

clone size	D gene	V gene	J gene	CDR3 protein	CDR3 DNA
-	TRBD2	TRBV7-9	TRBJ2-1	CASSLETSGSGDNEQFF	TGTGCCAGCAGCTTAGAGACTAGCGGGAGTGGAGACAATGAGCAGTTCTTC
-	-	TRBV20-1	TRBJ2-7	CSGGQVDEQYF	TGCAGCGGGGGGCAGGTGGACGAGCAGTACTTC
-	TRBD1	TRBV9	TRBJ1-2	CASSVDQGANYGYTF	TGTGCCAGCAGCGTAGACCAGGGGGCTAACTATGGCTACACCTTC
-	-	TRBV7-6	TRBJ2-7	CASSLGHSYEQYF	TGTGCCAGCAGCTTAGGACACTCCTACGAGCAGTACTTC
-	TRBD2	TRBV13	TRBJ2-1	CASSSLPPGLAGTNEQFF	TGTGCCAGCAGCTCCCTTCCCCCGGGACTAGCGGGGACAAATGAGCAGTTCTTC
-	-	TRBV6-5	TRBJ1-1	CASRIGGGAGTEAFF	TGTGCCAGCAGGATAGGGGGGGGCGCGGGTACTGAAGCTTTCTTT
-	TRBD1	TRBV2	TRBJ2-5	CASKLPGQGAIWETQYF	TGTGCCAGCAAACTCCCGGGACAGGGGGCGATTTGGGAGACCCAGTACTTC
-	TRBD2	TRBV6-5	TRBJ2-7	CASSYTSGTSGYEQYF	TGTGCCAGCAGTTACACCTCCGGGACTAGCGGCTACGAGCAGTACTTC
-	TRBD2	TRBV4-2	TRBJ2-3	CASSPWTSGYTDTQYF	TGTGCCAGCAGCCCCTGGACTAGCGGCTACACAGATACGCAGTATTTT
-	TRBD1	TRBV28	TRBJ1-5	CASSLNRGQGRNQPQHF	TGTGCCAGCAGTTTAAATCGGGGACAGGGGCGTAATCAGCCCCAGCATTTT
many	TRBD2	TRBV6-4	TRBJ2-1	CASSDSASGGHEQFF	TGTGCCAGCAGTGACTCGGCTAGCGGGGGTCATGAGCAGTTCTTC
-	-	TRBV5-1	TRBJ1-5	CASSLVRWQPQHF	TGCGCCAGCAGCTTGGTGCGGTGGCAGCCCCAGCATTTT
-	-	TRBV6-5	TRBJ1-4	CASSYGAGRAEKLFF	TGTGCCAGCAGTTACGGGGCAGGTCGGGCTGAAAAACTGTTTTTT
-	-	TRBV6-5	TRBJ2-5	CASSYGAETQYF	TGTGCCAGCAGTTATGGGGCAGAGACCCAGTACTTC
-	-	TRBV10-3	TRBJ2-7	CAIRGGGSYEQYF	TGTGCCATCAGAGGGGGTGGCTCCTACGAGCAGTACTTC
-	TRBD2	TRBV15	TRBJ2-7	CATSRQLLAGGHSYEQYF	TGTGCCACCAGCAGACAATTACTAGCGGGGGGTCACTCCTACGAGCAGTACTTC
once	-	TRBV4-2	TRBJ1-4	CASSQRSTPREKLFF	TGTGCCAGCAGCCAAAGGTCGACCCCGAGGGAAAAACTGTTTTTT
-	TRBD1	TRBV28	TRBJ1-2	CASSQNRGRYTF	TGTGCCAGCAGTCAAAACAGGGGACGCTACACCTTC
-	-	TRBV5-1	TRBJ1-1	CASSLGGAGATEAFF	TGCGCCAGCAGCTTGGGGGGGGCGGGGGCCACTGAAGCTTTCTTT
few	-	TRBV7-2	TRBJ1-4	CASSRTAEKLFF	TGTGCCAGCAGTCGGACAGCCGAAAAACTGTTTTTT
-	TRBD2	TRBV2	TRBJ2-2	CASSGTSGVNTGELFF	TGTGCCAGCAGCGGGACTAGCGGGGTGAACACCGGGGAGCTGTTTTTT
-	TRBD2	TRBV7-6	TRBJ2-1	CASSRGSPGTSGGSLYYNEQFF	TGTGCCAGCAGCCGTGGGTCACCCGGGACTAGCGGAGGGTCGCTATACTACAATGAGCAGTTCTTC
-	TRBD1	TRBV19	TRBJ2-3	CASTLRARGLGTDTQYF	TGTGCCAGTACCCTAAGGGCCAGGGGGCTAGGCACAGATACGCAGTATTTT
-	-	TRBV28	TRBJ1-5	CASSLGRGANQPQHF	TGTGCCAGCAGTTTAGGCAGGGGCGCGAATCAGCCCCAGCATTTT
-	-	TRBV20-1	TRBJ1-1	CSASHYTEAFF	TGCAGTGCCTCACATTACACTGAAGCTTTCTTT
few	-	TRBV19	TRBJ1-2	CASSNRRPYGYTF	TGTGCCAGTAGTAACAGGAGACCATATGGCTACACCTTC